This T cell receptor (beta chain) was obtained from a study of T cell responses to AZD1222 COVID-19 vaccine. General study findings and limits: White British donors predominated, females outnumbered males, and clonal diversity was possibly underestimated. In the spike-specific TCR repertoire, nearly half reportedly target unmutated variant regions.

Analyses pooled second doses at about 4 or about 12 weeks. The repertoire was sequenced with immunoSEQ multiplex PCR; TCRdb's copy has only in-frame clones and lacks some. The sample shows 79,000 or so clones, 89% of them seen only once. CDR3 length: 14 residues. Looked up from germline, CDR1 is SGHNT and CDR2 is YENEEA. V was cut by 3 bases and J by 12 bases, with 18 bases left in between. Remarks on this clone: What it binds is not known.

The source was peripheral blood, collected 28 days after the second AZD1222 dose. The rearrangement links TRBV11-3 to TRBJ2-1; D tentatively reads TRBD1 or TRBD2 (6 bases each). The sequence derives from an adult who received the AZD1222 COVID-19 vaccine. The DNA of the CDR3 is TGTGCCAGCAGCTTTGAACAGGGAGGTGCGCCGCAGTTCTTC. It is translated as CASSFEQGGAPQFF.